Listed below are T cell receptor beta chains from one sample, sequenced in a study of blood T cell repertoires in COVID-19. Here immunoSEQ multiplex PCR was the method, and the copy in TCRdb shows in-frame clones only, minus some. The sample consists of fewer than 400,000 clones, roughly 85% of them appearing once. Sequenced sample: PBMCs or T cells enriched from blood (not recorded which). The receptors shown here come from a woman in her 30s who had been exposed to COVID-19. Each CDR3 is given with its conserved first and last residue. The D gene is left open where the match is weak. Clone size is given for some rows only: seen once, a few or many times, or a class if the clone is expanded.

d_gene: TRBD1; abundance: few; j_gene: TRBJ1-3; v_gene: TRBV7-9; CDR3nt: TGTGCCAGCAGCTCTACCGCGGACAGGAGCTCTGGAAACACCATATATTTT; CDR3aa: CASSSTADRSSGNTIYF
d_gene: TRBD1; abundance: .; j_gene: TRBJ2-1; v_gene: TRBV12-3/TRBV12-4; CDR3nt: TGTGCCAGCAGTTTCCGGGACAGGGAGTTCTTC; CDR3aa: CASSFRDREFF
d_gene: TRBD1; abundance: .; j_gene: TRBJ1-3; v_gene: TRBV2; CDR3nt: TGTGCCAGCAGGACGGGACAGGGCTCTGGAAACACCATATATTTT; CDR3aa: CASRTGQGSGNTIYF
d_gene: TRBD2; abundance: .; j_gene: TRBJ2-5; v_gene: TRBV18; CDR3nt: TGTGCCAGCTCACCAGAACCACTAGCGGGACAACAGACCCAGTACTTC; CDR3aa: CASSPEPLAGQQTQYF
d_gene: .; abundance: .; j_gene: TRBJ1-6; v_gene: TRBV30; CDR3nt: TGTGCCTGGAGTTCAGGGATTGTGAATTCACCCCTCCACTTT; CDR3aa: CAWSSGIVNSPLHF
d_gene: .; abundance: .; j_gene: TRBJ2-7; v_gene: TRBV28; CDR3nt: TGTGCCAGCAGTACCCCAGGGTACGAGCAGTACTTC; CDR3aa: CASSTPGYEQYF
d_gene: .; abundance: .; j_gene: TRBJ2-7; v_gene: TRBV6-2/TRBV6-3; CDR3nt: TGTGCCAGCAGTTATGGTCTAACCTACGAGCAGTACTTC; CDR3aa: CASSYGLTYEQYF
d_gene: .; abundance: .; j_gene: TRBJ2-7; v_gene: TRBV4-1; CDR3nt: TGCGCCAGCAGCCAAGGTTACGGGGTCTACGAGCAGTACTTC; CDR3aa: CASSQGYGVYEQYF
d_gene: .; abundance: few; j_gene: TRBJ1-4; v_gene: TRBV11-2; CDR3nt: TGTGCCAGCAGCCCGGGGACAATAAAAGGTGAAAAACTGTTTTTT; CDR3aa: CASSPGTIKGEKLFF
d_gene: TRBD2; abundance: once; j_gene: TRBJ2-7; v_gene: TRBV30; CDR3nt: TGTGCCTGGATTAGCGGGATTGACGAGCAGTACTTC; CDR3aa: CAWISGIDEQYF
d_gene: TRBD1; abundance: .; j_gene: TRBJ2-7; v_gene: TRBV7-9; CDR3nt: TGTGCCAGCGCGACAGGGGGAAATCACGAGCAGTACTTC; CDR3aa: CASATGGNHEQYF